These 32 T cell receptor beta chains originate from one sample sequenced in a study of shared clonotypes between healthy human individuals. Generated by immunoSEQ multiplex PCR, the TCRdb table keeps only in-frame clones and is missing some. Here the sample spans some 1,400,000 clones, over 95% being singletons. Sequencing input: naive CD4+ T cells sorted from blood. Regarding subset: CD45RA+ positively selected. All receptors come from a man younger than 40 in good health.

This sequence joins TRBV9 and TRBJ2-1; D perhaps matches TRBD2 (7 bases). V gave up 0 bases and J gave up 9 bases, with 13 bases separating them. Germline V gene sequence: CDR1 SGDLS, CDR2 YYNGEE. The CDR3 totals 14 residues. The CDR3, as DNA: TGTGCCAGCAGCGTAGCTACAGGGAGGGGTGAGCAGTTCTTC. Protein: CASSVATGRGEQFF.

The chain couples TRBV29-1 to TRBJ2-3; a possible D gene is TRBD2 (6 bases). Trimming shortened V by 5 bases and J by 5 bases, and 14 bases separated the two germline ends. Germline V lookup: CDR1 SQVTM, CDR2 ANQGSEA. The CDR3 length is 13 residues. The CDR3 nucleotides are TGCAGCGTTAAGGAGGGGACCGTAGATACGCAGTATTTT. This translates into CSVKEGTVDTQYF.

The J gene is TRBJ2-7, the V gene TRBV19, with D possibly matching TRBD2 (5 bases). Germline V lookup: CDR1 LNHDA, CDR2 SQIVND (reference sequence). V was pared by 6 bases and J by 3 bases, with 18 bases between. The CDR3 is made up of 15 amino acids. The CDR3 region has the DNA TGTGCCAGTAGGGACTTGGCGGACCCCTTCTACGAGCAGTACTTC. Amino acids: CASRDLADPFYEQYF.

The chain is built from TRBV5-1 and TRBJ2-1, with 9 positions matching TRBD2. This CDR3 comprises 15 residues. Trimming removed 3 bases from V and 3 bases from J; junction bases left unmatched: 4. The germline gives CDR1 SGHRS, CDR2 YFSETQ. The CDR3 region has the DNA TGCGCCAGCAGCTGGAGTAGCGGGGGCTACAATGAGCAGTTCTTC. Protein sequence: CASSWSSGGYNEQFF.

This clone came up once. This specimen includes other DNA sequences encoding the same CDR3. This rearrangement joins TRBV11-2 to TRBJ2-2; possible D gene TRBD2, 5 bases. Trimming removed 5 bases from V and 2 bases from J, with 9 bases in between. CDR3 length equals 14 residues. Germline assignment: CDR1 SGHAT and CDR2 FQNNGV. CDR3 nucleotide sequence: TGTGCCAGCAGCCCGGACTTTAACACCGGGGAGCTGTTTTTT. This translates into CASSPDFNTGELFF.

The genes are TRBV19 and TRBJ1-1; D is undetermined. Trimming stripped 1 base from V and 3 bases from J, with 12 bases between. CDR3 length: 15 amino acids. Germline V CDR1 and CDR2: LNHDA, SQIVND (reference sequence). The CDR3: CASSIVGQKDTEAFF. Here the CDR3 DNA reads TGTGCCAGTAGTATAGTCGGGCAGAAGGACACTGAAGCTTTCTTT. Full variable domain (remainder filled in from reference TRBV19 and TRBJ1-1): DGGITQSPKYLFRKEGQNVTLSCEQNLNHDAMYWYRQDPGQGLRLIYYSQIVNDFQKGDIAEGYSVSREKKESFPLTVTSAQKNPTAFYLCASSIVGQKDTEAFFGQGTRLTVV.

J is TRBJ2-2 and V is TRBV6-5; the match to TRBD2 covers 8 bases. The CDR3 is 13 amino acids. Germline V gene sequence: CDR1 MNHEY, CDR2 SVGAGI. Germline trimming cut 6 bases from V and 5 bases from J; bases unmatched to any gene: 2. In DNA form, the CDR3 reads TGTGCCAGCAGACTAGCGGTTACCGGGGAGCTGTTTTTT. Translation: CASRLAVTGELFF.

The chain is built from TRBV5-4 and TRBJ1-5; D might be TRBD1 (6 bases). Trimming took 4 bases from V and 6 from J, leaving 14 bases between them. The germline CDR1 and CDR2 sequences are SGHNT and YYREEE (reference sequence). CDR3 size: 14 residues. The CDR3 loop is CASSLGGSSQPQHF. The CDR3 DNA is TGTGCCAGCAGCCTAGGGGGGTCCAGTCAGCCCCAGCATTTT.

This chain connects TRBV29-1 to TRBJ1-1; D not certain. Germline CDR1 and CDR2: SQVTM and ANQGSEA. V gave up 6 bases and J gave up 11 bases, with 7 bases separating them. The CDR3 length is 8 residues. CDR3 in amino acids: CSVRGAFF. The CDR3 DNA sequence: TGCAGCGTCCGAGGCGCTTTCTTT.

The CDR3 sequence is CASSERGNYGYTF. CDR3 in DNA: TGCGCCAGCAGTGAACGCGGAAACTATGGCTACACCTTC. V gene TRBV10-1 combines with J gene TRBJ1-2; D remains ambiguous. The germline V and J ends were trimmed by 3 bases and 2 bases, with 7 bases remaining between them. CDR1 WNHNN and CDR2 SYGVQD come from the germline V gene (reference sequence). The CDR3 covers 13 residues.

The gene calls are TRBV7-9 and TRBJ1-1; 8 nucleotides match TRBD1. Trimming took 11 bases from V and 1 from J; bases not matched to a gene: 6. This CDR3 region has 13 residues. In germline, CDR1 is SEHNR, CDR2 FQNEAQ (reference sequence). CDR3 residues: CAHSDRANTEAFF. CDR3 DNA sequence: TGTGCCCACTCGGACAGGGCGAACACTGAAGCTTTCTTT. Complete variable domain (other parts from reference TRBV7-9 and TRBJ1-1): DTGVSQNPRHKITKRGQNVTFRCDPISEHNRLYWYRQTLGQGPEFLTYFQNEAQLEKSRLLSDRFSAERPKGSFSTLEIQRTEQGDSAMYLCAHSDRANTEAFFGQGTRLTVV.

This chain links TRBV18 with TRBJ2-5; 9 bases map to TRBD2. Germline V gene lookup returns CDR1 KGHSH and CDR2 LQKENI. Unmatched junction bases numbered 2, after V lost 9 bases and J lost 3 bases. The CDR3 is made up of 12 amino acids. This chain's CDR3 is CASRTSEETQYF. CDR3 DNA: TGTGCCAGTCGGACTAGCGAAGAGACCCAGTACTTC. The full variable domain, rest sourced from reference TRBV18 and TRBJ2-5, is NAGVMQNPRHLVRRRGQEARLRCSPMKGHSHVYWYRQLPEEGLKFMVYLQKENIIDESGMPKERFSAEFPKEGPSILRIQQVVRGDSAAYFCASRTSEETQYFGPGTRLLVL.

This clone showed up just once. V usage is TRBV5-1 and J usage is TRBJ2-1, with 8 bases lining up with TRBD2. The V gene end was trimmed by 5 bases and the J gene end by 0 bases; junction bases not matched to a gene: 10. The CDR3 runs to 17 residues. Germline CDR1 is SGHRS and CDR2 is YFSETQ. The CDR3 DNA follows: TGCGCCAGCAGTGTTAGGGGAAGCGGGAGCTCCTACAATGAGCAGTTCTTC. Translation gives CASSVRGSGSSYNEQFF.

For the CDR3, the DNA is TGTGCCAGCAGCTTTCCATGGACAGGACCACTCACCTACGAGCAGTACTTC. Encoded protein: CASSFPWTGPLTYEQYF. The chain combines TRBV11-2 with TRBJ2-7, with TRBD1 matching over 7 bases. Germline V gene sequence: CDR1 SGHAT, CDR2 FQNNGV. The CDR3 runs 17 residues. V gave up 3 bases and J gave up 2 bases; unmatched junction bases: 13.

The chain is built from TRBV7-3 and TRBJ2-3, with D perhaps TRBD2 (7 bases). Germline CDR1 is SGHTA and CDR2 is FQGTGA. The CDR3 loop spans 15 amino acids. V gave up 5 bases and J gave up 6 bases, with 18 bases separating them. The CDR3 DNA reads as TGTGCCAGCAGCGATCCGCGAGGGGGGGCGGATACGCAGTATTTT. It yields the protein CASSDPRGGADTQYF.

The chain is built from TRBV11-2 and TRBJ1-4; D perhaps matches TRBD1 (6 bases). The V end was cut by 4 bases, the J end by 3 bases, with 21 bases between. The CDR3 runs to 18 residues. Germline CDR1 reads SGHAT; CDR2 reads FQNNGV. Here the CDR3 reads CASSSEGVRGWSNEKLFF. The CDR3 DNA is TGTGCCAGCAGCTCAGAGGGGGTCAGGGGATGGTCTAATGAAAAACTGTTTTTT.

The chain uses TRBV6-1 and TRBJ2-1; 10 positions agree with TRBD2. Looked up from germline, CDR1 is MNHNS and CDR2 is SASEGT. CDR3 length equals 14 residues. Losses at the gene ends were 11 bases for V and 9 bases for J; bases not matched to a gene: 13. CDR3 sequence reads: CAVSSGSRLVEQFF. CDR3 nucleotide sequence: TGTGCCGTGTCTAGCGGGAGCCGGCTTGTTGAGCAGTTCTTC.

The genes are TRBV19 and TRBJ1-1; D might be TRBD1 (5 bases). The V gene lost 7 bases and the J gene lost 2 bases, with 26 bases spanning the gap. CDR1 LNHDA and CDR2 SQIVND come from the germline V gene (reference sequence). The CDR3 extends over 18 amino acids. The CDR3 reads CASTPSWQGVGSNTEAFF. The CDR3 nucleotides read TGTGCCAGTACCCCTAGCTGGCAGGGCGTTGGTTCAAACACTGAAGCTTTCTTT.

On this clone: The sample carries other DNA sequences with the same CDR3. J is TRBJ2-3 and V is TRBV9, with 11 bases fitting TRBD2. The CDR3 totals 18 residues. Germline V gene sequence: CDR1 SGDLS, CDR2 YYNGEE. The V gene end was trimmed by 3 bases and the J gene end by 5 bases; junction bases not matched to a gene: 14. The CDR3 sequence: CASSGGTSGLGVGDTQYF. DNA for the CDR3: TGTGCCAGCAGCGGAGGGACTAGCGGCCTTGGGGTAGGAGATACGCAGTATTTT.

The chain carries TRBV28 and TRBJ2-7; the match to TRBD2 covers 7 bases. Germline CDR1 MDHEN, CDR2 SYDVKM. This CDR3 has 16 amino acids. V lost 6 bases to trimming and J lost 2 bases; unmatched junction nucleotides: 13. In DNA form, the CDR3 reads TGTGCCAGCAGCCCCCCAGCGGGGCCTCCCACCTACGAGCAGTACTTC. It is translated as CASSPPAGPPTYEQYF.

This chain uses TRBV28 with TRBJ2-1, with TRBD2 identical over 7 bases. Per the germline V gene, CDR1 is MDHEN and CDR2 is SYDVKM. The CDR3 sequence is 22 residues long. The V and J ends lost 3 bases and 0 bases, in that order; junction bases with no gene match: 23. The CDR3 coding sequence is TGTGCCAGCAGTTTTCCGGGATTAAGAGGGAGGGGAGCGGAGAGCTCCTACAATGAGCAGTTCTTC. Protein product: CASSFPGLRGRGAESSYNEQFF.

The rearrangement uses TRBV5-6 and TRBJ2-7, with 8 bases lining up with TRBD2. Trimming removed 4 bases from V and 5 bases from J; junction bases left unmatched: 17. Germline V gene lookup returns CDR1 SGHDT and CDR2 YYEEEE. The CDR3 loop spans 17 amino acids. For the CDR3, the DNA is TGTGCCAGCAGCCCCCCGGGAGGGGCCGCGCAGCTCAACGAGCAGTACTTC. Encoded protein: CASSPPGGAAQLNEQYF.

The V call is TRBV29-1, the J call TRBJ2-5, with a weak D call TRBD1 (6 bases). The CDR3 is 13 residues long. The germline CDR1 and CDR2 sequences are SQVTM and ANQGSEA. Trimming removed 3 bases from V and 2 bases from J, with 10 bases in between. The CDR3 DNA reads TGCAGCGTTGACACAGGGCTTCAAGAGACCCAGTACTTC. Its protein product is CSVDTGLQETQYF. The full variable domain, completed using reference TRBV29-1 and TRBJ2-5, is SAVISQKPSRDICQRGTSLTIQCQVDSQVTMMFWYRQQPGQSLTLIATANQGSEATYESGFVIDKFPISRPNLTFSTLTVSNMSPEDSSIYLCSVDTGLQETQYFGPGTRLLVL.

The chain links TRBV6-4 to TRBJ1-1; the match to TRBD1 covers 8 bases. V lost 6 bases and J lost 4; bases outside the gene matches: 10. Germline CDR1 reads MRHNA; CDR2 reads SNTAGT. The CDR3 is 15 amino acids. CDR3 region: CASRPTGVSGTEAFF. Written as DNA, the CDR3 is TGTGCCAGCAGACCGACAGGGGTGAGTGGCACTGAAGCTTTCTTT.

The chain is built from TRBV10-3 and TRBJ1-5; 10 nucleotides line up with TRBD1. Germline CDR1 reads ENHRY; CDR2 reads SYGVKD. V lost 6 bases, J lost 11 bases, and 10 bases stayed unmatched. This CDR3 is built from 14 residues. The CDR3 loop is CAISPGQGIRAQHF. The CDR3, as DNA: TGTGCCATCAGCCCGGGACAGGGGATTAGGGCCCAGCATTTT.

This clone was recorded only once. The chain joins TRBV6-5 to TRBJ1-2, with 8 positions matching TRBD1. The CDR3 runs 16 residues. The junction had 7 bases not matched to a gene; V was cut back by 4 bases and J by 0 bases. The germline V gene encodes CDR1 MNHEY and CDR2 SVGAGI. This CDR3 is CASSWTGTGANYGYTF. The CDR3 DNA is TGTGCCAGCAGTTGGACCGGGACAGGAGCTAACTATGGCTACACCTTC.

The chain combines TRBV9 with TRBJ2-2; a weak D match, TRBD2 (5 bases). CDR1 and CDR2 from the germline V gene are SGDLS and YYNGEE. V was cut by 4 bases and J by 4 bases, with 11 bases left in between. The CDR3 has 14 amino acids. The chain's CDR3 is CASSKVRVTGELFF. The CDR3, as DNA: TGTGCCAGCAGCAAAGTGCGGGTCACCGGGGAGCTGTTTTTT.

The sample holds one count of this clone. The V gene is TRBV28, the J gene TRBJ1-5, with D perhaps TRBD1 (6 bases). Germline V gene lookup returns CDR1 MDHEN and CDR2 SYDVKM. CDR3 length equals 16 residues. Trimming cost V 5 bases and J 4 bases, with 18 bases left between them. CDR3 residues: CASSPTPGARNQPQHF. DNA for the CDR3: TGTGCCAGCAGTCCTACCCCAGGGGCCCGGAATCAGCCCCAGCATTTT.

V usage is TRBV15 and J usage is TRBJ1-4; D not certain. The germline V gene encodes CDR1 LNHNV and CDR2 YYDKDF (reference sequence). Trimming cost V 3 bases and J 7 bases, with 6 bases left between them. The CDR3 contains 12 residues. CDR3 DNA: TGTGCCACCAGCAGGCGCAGTGAAAAACTGTTTTTT. This sequence encodes CATSRRSEKLFF. Together with reference TRBV15 and TRBJ1-4, the CDR3 gives the full variable domain: DAMVIQNPRYQVTQFGKPVTLSCSQTLNHNVMYWYQQKSSQAPKLLFHYYDKDFNNEADTPDNFQSRRPNTSFCFLDIRSPGLGDTAMYLCATSRRSEKLFFGSGTQLSVL.

V usage is TRBV7-9 and J usage is TRBJ2-5, with TRBD1 as a possible D gene (6 bases). The CDR3 is 16 amino acids. Deletions cut 5 bases from V and 1 base from J, with 17 bases between. Germline V lookup: CDR1 SEHNR, CDR2 FQNEAQ (reference sequence). The CDR3 protein is CASSVTGTPGQETQYF. Written as DNA, the CDR3 is TGTGCCAGCAGCGTTACCGGGACACCCGGCCAAGAGACCCAGTACTTC.

This clone was observed a single time. The J gene is TRBJ2-5, the V gene TRBV2; D ambiguous. V gave up 3 bases and J gave up 2 bases, with 10 bases separating them. Per germline, CDR1 SNHLY and CDR2 FYNNEI. This CDR3 is built from 14 residues. The CDR3 nucleotides are TGTGCCAGCAGTGACAGGCTACCTCAAGAGACCCAGTACTTC. It codes for CASSDRLPQETQYF.

The chain uses TRBV6-1 and TRBJ1-2; D unresolved. Per the germline V gene, CDR1 is MNHNS and CDR2 is SASEGT. V lost 4 bases and J lost 0, with 3 bases in between. This CDR3 has 12 residues. The CDR3 region is CASSAANYGYTF. DNA for the CDR3: TGTGCCAGCAGTGCAGCTAACTATGGCTACACCTTC.